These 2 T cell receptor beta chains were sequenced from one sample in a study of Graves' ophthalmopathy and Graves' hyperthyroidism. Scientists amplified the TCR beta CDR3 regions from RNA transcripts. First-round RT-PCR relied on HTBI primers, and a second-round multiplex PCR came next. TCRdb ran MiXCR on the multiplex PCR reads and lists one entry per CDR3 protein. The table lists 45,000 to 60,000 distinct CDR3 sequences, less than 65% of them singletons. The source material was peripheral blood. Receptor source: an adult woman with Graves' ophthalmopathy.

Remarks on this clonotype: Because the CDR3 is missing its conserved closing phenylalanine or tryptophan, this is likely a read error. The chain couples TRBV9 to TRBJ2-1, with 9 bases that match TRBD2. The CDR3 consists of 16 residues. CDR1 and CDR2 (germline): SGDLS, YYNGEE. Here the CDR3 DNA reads TGTGCCAACAGCGTAGGGGGTAGCGGGAGTGACAATGAGCAGTTCGTC. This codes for CANSVGGSGSDNEQFV.

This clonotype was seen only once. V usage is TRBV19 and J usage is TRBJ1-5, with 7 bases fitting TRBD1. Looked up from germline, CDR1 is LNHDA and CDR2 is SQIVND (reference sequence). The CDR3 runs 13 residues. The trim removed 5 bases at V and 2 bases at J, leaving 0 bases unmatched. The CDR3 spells CASSGTGNQPQHF. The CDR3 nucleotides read TGTGCCAGTAGTGGGACAGGCAATCAGCCCCAGCATTTT.